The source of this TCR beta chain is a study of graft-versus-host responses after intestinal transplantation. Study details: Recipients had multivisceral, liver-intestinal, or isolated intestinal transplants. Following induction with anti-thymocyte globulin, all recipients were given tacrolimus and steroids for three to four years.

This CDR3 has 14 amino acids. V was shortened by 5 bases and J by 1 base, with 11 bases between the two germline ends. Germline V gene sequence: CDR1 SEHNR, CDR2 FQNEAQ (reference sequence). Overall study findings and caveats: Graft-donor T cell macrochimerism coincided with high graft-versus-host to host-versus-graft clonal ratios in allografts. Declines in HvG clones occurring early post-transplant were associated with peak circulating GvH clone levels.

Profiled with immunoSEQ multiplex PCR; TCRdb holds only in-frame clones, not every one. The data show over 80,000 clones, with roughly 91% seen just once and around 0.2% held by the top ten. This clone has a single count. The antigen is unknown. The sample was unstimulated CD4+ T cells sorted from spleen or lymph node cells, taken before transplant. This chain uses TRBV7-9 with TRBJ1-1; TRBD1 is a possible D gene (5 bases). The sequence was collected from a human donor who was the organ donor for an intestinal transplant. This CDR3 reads CASSGRGGNTEAFF. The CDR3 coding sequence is TGTGCCAGCAGCGGGAGGGGTGGGAACACTGAAGCTTTCTTT.